Below are 18 T cell receptor beta chains sequenced from a single sample in a study of blood T cell repertoires in COVID-19. TCRdb keeps only in-frame clones here, not all; method: immunoSEQ multiplex PCR. The repertoire consists of some 270,000 clones, with approximately 92% occurring once and the leading ten covering around 4.6%. The sequenced material came from peripheral blood. These receptor sequences come from a woman in her forties who had recovered from COVID-19.

J is TRBJ2-7 and V is TRBV7-2; TRBD1 matches 8 bases. Germline CDR1 is SGHTA and CDR2 is FQGNSA. J gave up 3 bases and V 4 bases, and 5 bases lay outside the gene matches. The CDR3 consists of 14 residues. The CDR3 sequence: CASSSGTGGYEQYV. DNA for the CDR3: TGTGCCAGCAGCTCCGGGACAGGCGGCTACGAGCAGTACGTC.

The rearrangement links TRBV5-1 to TRBJ2-3; D possibly corresponds to TRBD2 (6 bases). Germline CDR1 reads SGHRS; CDR2 reads YFSETQ. The CDR3 contains 11 residues. Trimming shortened V by 5 bases and J by 5 bases, and 6 bases separated the two germline ends. The DNA of the CDR3 is TGCGCCAGCAGGGAGGGAGATACGCAGTATTTT. Residues: CASREGDTQYF.

The CDR3 nucleotides are TGTGCCAGCTCACCAACCGGGACAGGGATCGGCGGGGAGCTGTTTTTT. This gives the protein CASSPTGTGIGGELFF. The V call is TRBV18, the J call TRBJ2-2; 9 bases match TRBD1. This CDR3 comprises 16 residues. Losses at the gene ends were 2 bases for V and 7 bases for J; bases not matched to a gene: 8. Per germline, CDR1 KGHSH and CDR2 LQKENI.

V is TRBV24-1 and J is TRBJ2-7, with D unclear. The ends were cut back, 8 bases at V and 5 bases at J, with 9 bases in the middle. The CDR3 runs 11 residues. The germline CDR1 and CDR2 sequences are KGHDR and SFDVKD. The CDR3 loop is CATILPHEQYV. The CDR3 DNA sequence: TGTGCCACCATCCTACCCCACGAGCAGTACGTC.

The chain has TRBV5-1 and TRBJ2-2; D gene ambiguous. V was shortened by 0 bases and J by 7 bases, with 13 bases between the two germline ends. The germline CDR1 and CDR2 sequences are SGHRS and YFSETQ. This CDR3 spans 15 amino acids. The CDR3 region has the DNA TGCGCCAGCAGCTTGGGTCGGGTTGACGGCGGGGAGCTGTTTTTT. Amino acids: CASSLGRVDGGELFF.

The V call is TRBV11-2, the J call TRBJ2-2; TRBD2 matches 10 bases. The V gene's germline CDR1 is SGHAT and CDR2 FQNNGV. The V gene end was trimmed by 5 bases and the J gene end by 6 bases; junction bases not matched to a gene: 6. CDR3 length equals 15 residues. The chain's CDR3 is CASSPSGTSAGELFF. Here the CDR3 DNA reads TGTGCCAGCAGCCCCTCTGGGACTAGCGCCGGGGAGCTGTTTTTT.

This sequence joins TRBV2 and TRBJ1-2; 7 nucleotides align to TRBD1. V trimming: 6 bases; J trimming: 4 bases; junction bases outside the gene matches: 8. The CDR3 totals 14 residues. Germline CDR1 reads SNHLY; CDR2 reads FYNNEI. In DNA, the CDR3 is TGTGCCAGCAGACCGACAGGGCGGGCCTATGGCTACACCTTC. Translating gives CASRPTGRAYGYTF. The full variable domain, rest sourced from reference TRBV2 and TRBJ1-2, is EPEVTQTPSHQVTQMGQEVILRCVPISNHLYFYWYRQILGQKVEFLVSFYNNEISEKSEIFDDQFSVERPDGSNFTLKIRSTKLEDSAMYFCASRPTGRAYGYTFGSGTRLTVV.

This chain links TRBV19 with TRBJ1-5; 11 bases are shared with TRBD1. The germline V gene has CDR1 LNHDA and CDR2 SQIVND (reference sequence). The trim removed 7 bases at V and 7 bases at J, leaving 9 bases unmatched. This CDR3 has 15 amino acids. The DNA of the CDR3 is TGTGCCAGTAATACAGGGACAGGGGGGAGGCAGCCCCAGCATTTT. Its translation is CASNTGTGGRQPQHF.

As DNA, the CDR3 is TGTGCCAGCAGACGACCGGGTTCCCGGCGGGGAGATACGCAGTATTTT. Its translation is CASRRPGSRRGDTQYF. This sequence joins TRBV6-4 and TRBJ2-3, with a possible D match to TRBD2 (6 bases). V was cut by 6 bases and J by 5 bases, with 21 bases left in between. Per the germline V gene, CDR1 is MRHNA and CDR2 is SNTAGT. There are 16 residues in the CDR3.

The V call is TRBV6-8, the J call TRBJ1-6, with a possible D match to TRBD1 (6 bases). CDR1 and CDR2 (germline): MNHGY, SAAAGT. There are 17 residues in the CDR3. Deletions cut 0 bases from V and 9 bases from J, with 18 bases between. The CDR3, as DNA: TGTGCCAGCAGTTACTCTACCGGGACAAATTATGGTTCACCCCTCCACTTT. It encodes CASSYSTGTNYGSPLHF.

In the case of this clone: Other DNA sequences in this sample translate to the same CDR3. The V and J genes are TRBV7-9 and TRBJ1-4, with TRBD1 matching 8 bases. The germline CDR1 and CDR2 sequences are SEHNR and FQNEAQ (reference sequence). J lost 0 bases, V lost 3 bases, and 0 bases had no gene match. This CDR3 has 15 residues. CDR3: CASSLGQATNEKLFF. As DNA, the CDR3 is TGTGCCAGCAGCTTGGGACAGGCAACTAATGAAAAACTGTTTTTT.

The rearrangement links TRBV27 to TRBJ2-3; D not certain. CDR3 length equals 15 residues. Germline V lookup: CDR1 MNHEY, CDR2 SMNVEV (reference sequence). V dropped 4 bases and J dropped 0 bases, with 11 bases sitting between them. CDR3 sequence reads: CASSSWSLSTDTQYF. The CDR3 nucleotides read TGTGCCAGCAGTTCGTGGAGCTTGAGCACAGATACGCAGTATTTT.

The chain links TRBV19 to TRBJ1-6; TRBD1 matches 11 bases. The V segment lost 4 bases and the J segment 8 bases; nucleotides outside the gene matches: 4. This CDR3 comprises 15 residues. Germline CDR1 and CDR2: LNHDA and SQIVND (reference sequence). The CDR3 loop reads CASSSRGQGDSPLHF. Here the CDR3 DNA reads TGTGCCAGTAGTAGCCGGGGACAGGGGGATTCACCCCTCCACTTT.

This rearrangement joins TRBV7-2 to TRBJ2-1, with TRBD1 matching 7 bases. Per germline, CDR1 SGHTA and CDR2 FQGNSA. The ends lost 8 bases at V and 4 bases at J; junction bases unmatched: 11. The CDR3 contains 15 residues. The CDR3 region is CASSRPGQFYNEQFF. The CDR3 DNA sequence: TGTGCCAGCTCCAGACCGGGACAGTTTTACAATGAGCAGTTCTTC. Variable domain in full (rest from reference TRBV7-2 and TRBJ2-1): GAGVSQSPSNKVTEKGKDVELRCDPISGHTALYWYRQSLGQGLEFLIYFQGNSAPDKSGLPSDRFSAERTGGSVSTLTIQRTQQEDSAVYLCASSRPGQFYNEQFFGPGTRLTVL.

V and J are TRBV6-5 and TRBJ1-4; D ambiguous. Trimming removed 5 bases from V and 3 bases from J, with 10 bases in between. Germline CDR1 and CDR2: MNHEY and SVGAGI. The CDR3 has 14 residues. The CDR3 loop is CASSRDSPNEKLFF. The CDR3, as DNA: TGTGCCAGCAGTCGGGATTCGCCTAATGAAAAACTGTTTTTT.

This clone was found once. V and J are TRBV10-2 and TRBJ2-6, with TRBD2 matching over 14 bases. Germline V gene data show CDR1 as WSHSY and CDR2 as SAAADI. Trimming at V came to 5 bases and at J to 0 bases, leaving 6 bases not matched to a gene. The length of the CDR3 is 19 residues. DNA of the CDR3: TGCGCCAGCAGTACCCGGGGGACTAGCGGGGGCTCTGGGGCCAACGTCCTGACTTTC. This translates into CASSTRGTSGGSGANVLTF.

The rearrangement joins TRBV29-1 to TRBJ1-1; TRBD1 aligns across 9 bases. Trimming took 3 bases from V and 3 from J; bases not matched to a gene: 8. Germline CDR1 reads SQVTM; CDR2 reads ANQGSEA. The CDR3 is 15 residues long. The CDR3 bases are TGCAGCGTTGAGGGTGGACAGGGGATGTACACTGAAGCTTTCTTT. Translating gives CSVEGGQGMYTEAFF.

This clone was found once. The chain couples TRBV3-1 (or the pseudogene TRBV3-2) to TRBJ2-7; TRBD1 might be the D (5 bases). Germline CDR1 and CDR2: LGHDT and YNNKEL (reference sequence). Trimming stripped 4 bases from V and 5 bases from J, with 12 bases between. The CDR3 consists of 13 residues. CDR3 DNA sequence: TGTGCCAGCAGCCGGAAGGGGTCCCACGAGCAGTACGTC. Its translation: CASSRKGSHEQYV.